This T cell receptor (beta chain) was recovered during a study of blood T cell repertoires in COVID-19. Overall study: Donors in the United States, Italy and Spain gave samples during acute or convalescent COVID-19. T cells, B-cell-depleted T cells, or PBMCs provided the cDNA or gDNA that served as material.

From germline, CDR1 is MRHNA and CDR2 SNTAGT. V gave up 9 bases and J gave up 1 base; unmatched junction bases: 16. The CDR3 has 18 residues. Authors' data handling: How many nucleated cells were present was estimated from reference gene primer amplification. The protocol was immunoSEQ multiplex PCR, while the TCRdb copy is restricted to in-frame clones and leaves out a portion. V and J calls plus clone size are reproduced from that table; the DNA served to infer D and trimming. The table has approximately 40,000 clones, around 90% seen once. The chain combines TRBV6-4 with TRBJ2-7; TRBD2 agrees at 12 bases. Material for sequencing was peripheral blood. The receptor's source is a man in his 60s with COVID-19, enrolled during active disease. The CDR3 bases are TGTGCCAGAACTACTAGCGGGAGGACCGGACTAAGGTCCTACGAGCAGTACTTC. This gives the protein CARTTSGRTGLRSYEQYF.